These 20 T cell receptor beta chains share one sample of origin, sequenced in a study of T cell responses to AZD1222 COVID-19 vaccine. Here immunoSEQ multiplex PCR was the method, and the copy in TCRdb shows in-frame clones only, minus some. The sample lists 150,000 to 200,000 clones, about 91% seen once, with 1.3% in the top ten. The input for sequencing was peripheral blood, taken 28 days after the second AZD1222 dose. The receptors were gathered from an adult who received the AZD1222 COVID-19 vaccine.

V usage is TRBV29-1 and J usage is TRBJ1-2, with D maybe TRBD1 (5 bases). V was cut by 7 bases and J by 0 bases, with 12 bases left in between. Germline CDR1 is SQVTM and CDR2 is ANQGSEA. The CDR3 length is 13 residues. This CDR3 is CSARDGANYGYTF. In DNA form, the CDR3 reads TGCAGCGCCCGGGACGGAGCTAACTATGGCTACACCTTC.

The chain employs TRBV5-6 and TRBJ1-2, with TRBD1 as a possible D gene (6 bases). The CDR3 is made up of 13 amino acids. CDR1 is SGHDT, CDR2 YYEEEE, per germline. Between the trimmed V and J ends, which lost 8 bases and 4 bases, there was a span of 15 bases. The CDR3 sequence: CASRSDSLYGYTF. The CDR3 coding sequence is TGTGCCAGTCGGTCGGACAGCCTCTATGGCTACACCTTC.

V is TRBV3-1 (or the pseudogene TRBV3-2) and J is TRBJ1-1; 8 bases agree with TRBD1. The germline V gene encodes CDR1 LGHDT and CDR2 YNNKEL (reference sequence). V lost 4 bases, J lost 1 base, and 5 bases stayed unmatched. The CDR3 length is 15 residues. The CDR3 loop is CASSPRTGTNTEAFF. CDR3 nucleotides: TGTGCCAGCAGCCCCCGGACAGGGACGAACACTGAAGCTTTCTTT.

The V call is TRBV5-1, the J call TRBJ2-7; TRBD1 agrees at 8 bases. Per the germline V gene, CDR1 is SGHRS and CDR2 is YFSETQ. The CDR3 spans 15 residues. J gave up 0 bases and V 0 bases, and 2 bases lay outside the gene matches. The CDR3 sequence: CASSLEQGGSYEQYF. In DNA, the CDR3 is TGCGCCAGCAGCTTGGAACAGGGGGGCTCCTACGAGCAGTACTTC.

The rearrangement joins TRBV6-5 to TRBJ2-3, with D possibly TRBD2 on 7 matching bases. Looked up from germline, CDR1 is MNHEY and CDR2 is SVGAGI. V was shortened by 2 bases and J by 4 bases, with 13 bases between the two germline ends. The CDR3 runs to 15 residues. CDR3 bases: TGTGCCAGCAGTTACGGGGGGGGGCGCTCAGATACGCAGTATTTT. It translates to CASSYGGGRSDTQYF.

The chain joins TRBV4-1 to TRBJ2-1; D might be TRBD2 (6 bases). Deletions cut 2 bases from V and 0 bases from J, with 8 bases between. There are 15 residues in the CDR3. In germline, CDR1 is MGHRA, CDR2 YSYEKL. The CDR3, as DNA: TGCGCCAGCAGCCAAAGGGGACTCTCCTACAATGAGCAGTTCTTC. Its protein is CASSQRGLSYNEQFF.

The chain uses TRBV28 and TRBJ1-1, with D uncertain. Germline V CDR1 and CDR2: MDHEN, SYDVKM. CDR3 length: 13 amino acids. V lost 3 bases and J lost 6, with 11 bases in between. CDR3 region: CASSFWTNAEAFF. The CDR3 DNA reads TGTGCCAGCAGTTTTTGGACCAACGCTGAAGCTTTCTTT. Full variable domain (outside the CDR3, taken from reference TRBV28 and TRBJ1-1): DVKVTQSSRYLVKRTGEKVFLECVQDMDHENMFWYRQDPGLGLRLIYFSYDVKMKEKGDIPEGYSVSREKKERFSLILESASTNQTSMYLCASSFWTNAEAFFGQGTRLTVV.

This clone was counted a single time. This chain uses TRBV28 with TRBJ1-2; D uncertain. Germline V lookup: CDR1 MDHEN, CDR2 SYDVKM. The CDR3 sequence is 13 residues long. Between the trimmed V and J ends, which lost 6 bases and 5 bases, there was a span of 13 bases. Here the CDR3 reads CASSLDPPYGYTF. The CDR3 region has the DNA TGTGCCAGCAGCCTGGATCCACCTTATGGCTACACCTTC.

DNA of the CDR3: TGTGCCAGCAGCTTGGTAGGTATAGAGAGCTCCTACAATGAGCAGTTCTTC. This translates into CASSLVGIESSYNEQFF. The rearrangement uses TRBV5-8 and TRBJ2-1; D not certain. The CDR3 extends over 17 amino acids. V was cut by 0 bases and J by 0 bases, with 13 bases left in between. CDR1 SGHTS and CDR2 YDEGEE come from the germline V gene.

Comment on this clone: The sample contains more than one DNA sequence encoding this CDR3. The V call is TRBV11-2, the J call TRBJ1-2, with D perhaps TRBD1 (6 bases). The CDR3 runs 12 residues. V lost 1 base and J 8 bases, leaving 8 bases between the germline ends. CDR1 SGHAT and CDR2 FQNNGV come from the germline V gene. CDR3 residues: CASSLAGAGYTF. The DNA for the CDR3 is TGTGCCAGCAGCTTAGCAGGGGCCGGCTACACCTTC.

V gene TRBV11-3 combines with J gene TRBJ2-1, with 10 bases that match TRBD1. The CDR3 is 16 residues long. Looked up from germline, CDR1 is SGHNT and CDR2 is YENEEA. V gave up 2 bases and J gave up 3 bases; unmatched junction bases: 4. The chain's CDR3 is CASSLSGTGVYNEQFF. DNA of the CDR3: TGTGCCAGCAGCTTATCCGGGACAGGGGTCTACAATGAGCAGTTCTTC. Filled out from reference TRBV11-3 and TRBJ2-1, the complete variable domain reads EAGVVQSPRYKIIEKKQPVAFWCNPISGHNTLYWYLQNLGQGPELLIRYENEEAVDDSQLPKDRFSAERLKGVDSTLKIQPAELGDSAVYLCASSLSGTGVYNEQFFGPGTRLTVL.

The chain is built from TRBV15 and TRBJ2-1; no definite D call. Trimming took 5 bases from V and 9 from J, leaving 20 bases between them. The CDR3 has 15 amino acids. Germline V gene data show CDR1 as LNHNV and CDR2 as YYDKDF (reference sequence). Here the CDR3 reads CATSLSSLVRVEQFF. CDR3 DNA sequence: TGTGCCACCAGCCTTTCTTCCTTAGTCCGGGTTGAGCAGTTCTTC. Complete variable domain (other parts from reference TRBV15 and TRBJ2-1): DAMVIQNPRYQVTQFGKPVTLSCSQTLNHNVMYWYQQKSSQAPKLLFHYYDKDFNNEADTPDNFQSRRPNTSFCFLDIRSPGLGDTAMYLCATSLSSLVRVEQFFGPGTRLTVL.

V is TRBV30 and J is TRBJ1-6; D may be TRBD1 (5 bases). V lost 3 bases, J lost 6 bases, and 9 bases lay in between. The CDR3 totals 13 residues. Germline lookup yields CDR1 GTSNPN and CDR2 SVGIG (reference sequence). The CDR3 coding sequence is TGTGCCTGGAGGGACCAGGGTAATTCACCCCTCCACTTT. It codes for CAWRDQGNSPLHF.

This chain uses TRBV6-4 with TRBJ2-1; TRBD2 matches at 8 bases. The V segment lost 3 bases and the J segment 8 bases; nucleotides outside the gene matches: 9. Looked up from germline, CDR1 is MRHNA and CDR2 is SNTAGT. The CDR3 length is 15 residues. The CDR3 loop reads CASSEIGGAGDEQFF. The CDR3 DNA sequence: TGTGCCAGCAGTGAGATCGGGGGGGCCGGTGATGAGCAGTTCTTC.

The chain couples TRBV2 to TRBJ1-1, with D tentatively TRBD1 (6 bases). The CDR3 has 15 amino acids. The germline gives CDR1 SNHLY, CDR2 FYNNEI. Trimming took 2 bases from V and 2 from J, leaving 12 bases between them. This chain's CDR3 is CASSELRGRNTEAFF. Here the CDR3 DNA reads TGTGCCAGCAGTGAATTGCGGGGGCGAAACACTGAAGCTTTCTTT.

This clone showed up just once. The chain has TRBV28 and TRBJ2-1; TRBD2 matches 9 bases. The junction had 10 bases not matched to a gene; V was cut back by 5 bases and J by 8 bases. This CDR3 spans 15 amino acids. Germline V CDR1 and CDR2: MDHEN, SYDVKM. In DNA form, the CDR3 reads TGTGCCAGCAGTCTAGCGGGACCCCTACAATATGAGCAGTTCTTC. Its protein product is CASSLAGPLQYEQFF.

This chain uses TRBV5-6 with TRBJ1-2, with 7 bases aligning to TRBD1. Losses at the gene ends were 2 bases for V and 2 bases for J; bases not matched to a gene: 3. Germline V lookup: CDR1 SGHDT, CDR2 YYEEEE. The CDR3 is made up of 14 amino acids. CDR3 in amino acids: CASSFQQGNYGYTF. DNA of the CDR3: TGTGCCAGCAGCTTCCAACAGGGGAACTATGGCTACACCTTC.

The chain is built from TRBV12-3 or TRBV12-4 and TRBJ2-3; no reliable D call. This CDR3 contains 13 residues. V was trimmed by 7 bases and J by 1 base, leaving 9 bases between them. CDR3 nucleotide sequence: TGTGCCAGCAAAGAAGGTGGCACAGATACGCAGTATTTT. This sequence encodes CASKEGGTDTQYF.

The chain carries TRBV11-2 and TRBJ1-2, with D unresolved. The CDR3 has 14 amino acids. Germline CDR1 reads SGHAT; CDR2 reads FQNNGV. Trimming cost V 5 bases and J 3 bases, with 13 bases left between them. CDR3: CASSPIAGHYGYTF. The CDR3 DNA reads TGTGCCAGCAGCCCAATCGCCGGCCACTATGGCTACACCTTC.

This chain connects TRBV7-2 to TRBJ1-1; 8 nucleotides align to TRBD1. Trimming took 3 bases from V and 11 from J; bases not matched to a gene: 8. CDR1 and CDR2 (germline): SGHTA, FQGNSA. The length of the CDR3 is 13 residues. This chain's CDR3 is CASSLVRGRDAFF. CDR3 DNA: TGTGCCAGCAGCTTGGTCAGGGGGCGGGATGCTTTCTTT.